A selection of T cell receptor beta chains follows, all from one sample in a study of OX40 agonist ivuxolimab in advanced cancers. Sequencing used immunoSEQ multiplex PCR; TCRdb keeps in-frame clones, though not all of them. The sample gives some 35,000 clones, 85% of which show up once; 39% is in the top ten. This sample comprised CD4+ or CD8+ T cells sorted from blood, obtained in a trial of the OX40 agonist ivuxolimab. These receptors were obtained from an adult with an advanced solid tumor such as melanoma, head and neck, liver or kidney cancer. CDR3s include the opening cysteine and the closing phenylalanine or tryptophan. Fields, in order: J gene, clone size, D gene, V gene, CDR3 protein, CDR3 DNA. The D gene is left open where the match is weak. A clone size is listed for some rows: how often the clone was seen (once, few, many), or a class if it is expanded.

TRBJ1-5 | once | TRBD1 | TRBV28 | CASRDPRTGNNQPQHF | TGTGCCAGCAGAGACCCCAGGACAGGGAACAATCAGCCCCAGCATTTT
TRBJ1-5 | NA | NA | TRBV5-1 | CASSLGASNQPQHF | TGCGCCAGCAGCTTGGGGGCCAGTAATCAGCCCCAGCATTTT
TRBJ2-1 | NA | NA | TRBV5-1 | CASSLGLYNEQFF | TGCGCCAGCAGCTTGGGCCTTTACAATGAGCAGTTCTTC
TRBJ1-4 | NA | NA | TRBV18 | CASSPSRGGTNEKLFF | TGTGCCAGCTCACCATCGAGGGGTGGGACTAATGAAAAACTGTTTTTT
TRBJ2-1 | NA | TRBD2 | TRBV19 | CASSTQREGHNEQFF | TGTGCCAGTAGTACCCAGCGGGAGGGACACAATGAGCAGTTCTTC
TRBJ2-2 | NA | NA | TRBV4-1 | CASSQGRWGREGDTGELFF | TGCGCCAGCAGCCAAGGAAGATGGGGGCGTGAAGGGGACACCGGGGAGCTGTTTTTT
TRBJ2-3 | NA | TRBD2 | TRBV5-1 | CASSVSGGPGTDTQYF | TGCGCCAGCAGCGTTAGCGGGGGGCCCGGCACAGATACGCAGTATTTT
TRBJ2-5 | NA | NA | TRBV7-9 | CASSLESRGYQETQYF | TGTGCCAGCAGCTTAGAAAGTCGAGGGTACCAAGAGACCCAGTACTTC
TRBJ2-1 | NA | NA | TRBV7-3 | CASSLWLECDEQFF | TGTGCCAGCAGCTTATGGTTGGAGTGTGATGAGCAGTTCTTC
TRBJ1-5 | NA | NA | TRBV11-2 | CASSLSGDQPQHF | TGTGCCAGCAGCCTCAGTGGGGATCAGCCCCAGCATTTT
TRBJ2-7 | NA | NA | TRBV6-1 | CASRGPWPGYEQYF | TGTGCCAGCAGGGGCCCTTGGCCGGGCTACGAGCAGTACTTC
TRBJ1-5 | NA | TRBD1 | TRBV2 | CASSPPSGTGGVQPQHF | TGTGCCAGCAGTCCACCCTCCGGGACAGGGGGCGTTCAGCCCCAGCATTTT
TRBJ2-3 | once | NA | TRBV7-9 | CASSFGGTSTDTQYF | TGTGCCAGCAGCTTCGGGGGAACTAGCACAGATACGCAGTATTTT
TRBJ2-5 | NA | NA | TRBV6-1 | CASSEWPQETQYF | TGTGCCAGCAGTGAATGGCCTCAAGAGACCCAGTACTTC
TRBJ1-4 | NA | TRBD1 | TRBV15 | CATSRPGGLNEKLFF | TGTGCCACCAGCAGACCAGGGGGCCTTAATGAAAAACTGTTTTTT
TRBJ1-6 | few | NA | TRBV7-9 | CASSLVSGSPLHF | TGTGCCAGCAGCTTAGTTTCTGGATCACCCCTCCACTTT
TRBJ2-1 | NA | NA | TRBV14 | CASSQGTGLGEQFF | TGTGCCAGCAGCCAAGGCACCGGATTAGGTGAGCAGTTCTTC
TRBJ1-2 | NA | TRBD1 | TRBV5-6 | CASSWDRVTGYTF | TGTGCCAGCAGCTGGGACAGGGTTACCGGCTACACCTTC
TRBJ2-2 | NA | NA | TRBV13 | CASSFGSGGKVTGELFF | TGTGCCAGCAGCTTCGGTTCCGGGGGAAAGGTTACCGGGGAGCTGTTTTTT